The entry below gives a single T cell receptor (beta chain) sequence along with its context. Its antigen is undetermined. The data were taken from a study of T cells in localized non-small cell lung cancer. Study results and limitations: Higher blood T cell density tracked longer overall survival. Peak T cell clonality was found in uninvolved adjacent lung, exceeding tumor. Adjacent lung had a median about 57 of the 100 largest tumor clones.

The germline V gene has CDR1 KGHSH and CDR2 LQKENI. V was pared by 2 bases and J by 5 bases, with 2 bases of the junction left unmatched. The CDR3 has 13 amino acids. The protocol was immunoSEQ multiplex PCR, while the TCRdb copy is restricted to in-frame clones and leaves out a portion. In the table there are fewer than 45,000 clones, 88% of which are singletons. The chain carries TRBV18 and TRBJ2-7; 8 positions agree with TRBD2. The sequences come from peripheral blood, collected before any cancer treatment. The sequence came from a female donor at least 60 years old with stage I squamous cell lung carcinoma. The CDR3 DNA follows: TGTGCCAGCTCACCAACACTAGCGGACGAGCAGTACTTC. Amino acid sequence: CASSPTLADEQYF.